The rows below give T cell receptor beta chains drawn from one sample of a study of T cell changes during pregnancy in multiple sclerosis. Repertoires were generated with immunoSEQ multiplex PCR, while TCRdb's copy carries only in-frame clones and drops some. The sample records almost 20,000 clones, 80% to 90% being singletons. This specimen was CD8+ T cells from peripheral blood mononuclear cells, taken in the third trimester of pregnancy. These receptors originate from a female donor in good health, enrolled as a control in a pregnancy study. CDR3s include the opening cysteine and the closing phenylalanine or tryptophan. Fields, in order: clone size, J gene, D gene, V gene, CDR3 protein, CDR3 DNA. The D gene is left open where the match is weak. Clone size is given for some rows only: seen once, a few or many times, or a class if the clone is expanded.

. TRBJ1-2 TRBD1 TRBV9 CASSPKDRAGYGYTF TGTGCCAGCAGCCCCAAGGACAGGGCGGGCTATGGCTACACCTTC
. TRBJ1-5 . TRBV4-3 CASSQVRGGSNQPQHF TGCGCCAGCAGCCAAGTTCGAGGGGGAAGCAATCAGCCCCAGCATTTT
. TRBJ1-2 . TRBV14 CASSQVEFGSGNYGYTF TGTGCCAGCAGCCAAGTAGAATTCGGGTCCGGAAACTATGGCTACACCTTC
. TRBJ2-5 TRBD1 TRBV27 CASKRTGGPEETQYF TGTGCCAGCAAGAGGACAGGGGGCCCCGAAGAGACCCAGTACTTC
. TRBJ2-3 TRBD1 TRBV6-5 CASSRQGTDTQYF TGTGCCAGCAGTCGACAGGGAACAGATACGCAGTATTTT
once TRBJ2-1 . TRBV9 CASSAGHPNEQFF TGTGCCAGCAGCGCCGGACACCCCAATGAGCAGTTCTTC
. TRBJ2-3 TRBD2 TRBV7-9 CASSFSGGPPDTQYF TGTGCCAGCAGCTTCAGCGGGGGACCCCCAGATACGCAGTATTTT
. TRBJ2-1 . TRBV7-6 CASSYAAFPSLNEQFF TGTGCCAGCAGCTATGCGGCCTTTCCTAGTTTGAATGAGCAGTTCTTC
. TRBJ1-2 . TRBV10-3 CAISESTGYYGYTF TGTGCCATCAGTGAGTCAACAGGGTACTATGGCTACACCTTC
. TRBJ2-3 TRBD2 TRBV7-3 CASSLRLAGGSDTQYF TGTGCCAGCAGCTTACGACTAGCGGGGGGTTCCGATACGCAGTATTTT
. TRBJ1-5 . TRBV25-1 CASNRRGPAYNQPQHF TGTGCCAGCAATCGTAGAGGGCCCGCGTACAATCAGCCCCAGCATTTT
. TRBJ1-1 . TRBV9 CASSVQGTGRSNTEAFF TGTGCCAGCAGCGTTCAAGGGACGGGGAGGTCGAACACTGAAGCTTTCTTT
once TRBJ2-5 . TRBV2 CASSVIGRAGETQYF TGTGCCAGCAGTGTTATCGGCAGGGCAGGAGAGACCCAGTACTTC
. TRBJ2-7 . TRBV4-3 CASSQGTVGYEQYF TGCGCCAGCAGCCAAGGAACAGTGGGCTACGAGCAGTACTTC
. TRBJ1-1 . TRBV2 CASQSMNTEAFF TGTGCCAGCCAGTCGATGAACACTGAAGCTTTCTTT
. TRBJ1-2 . TRBV19 CASKGGENYGYTF TGTGCCAGTAAGGGCGGGGAGAACTATGGCTACACCTTC
few TRBJ2-2 . TRBV27 CASSLVGGRTGELFF TGTGCCAGCAGTTTAGTAGGGGGTCGGACCGGGGAGCTGTTTTTT
. TRBJ2-5 TRBD1 TRBV7-2 CASSDRDRYAEETQYF TGTGCCAGCAGCGACCGGGACAGGTACGCGGAAGAGACCCAGTACTTC
. TRBJ2-7 TRBD1 TRBV6-5 CASSPWTGSSYEQYF TGTGCCAGCAGTCCCTGGACAGGCAGCTCCTACGAGCAGTACTTC
. TRBJ2-2 TRBD1 TRBV4-2 CASSQRSVGQGGAGGTGELFF TGTGCCAGCAGCCAAAGGAGCGTGGGACAGGGGGGCGCAGGGGGTACCGGGGAGCTGTTTTTT
. TRBJ1-6 . TRBV13 CASSFQQGLSSYNSPLHF TGTGCCAGCAGCTTTCAACAGGGTTTGAGCTCCTATAATTCACCCCTCCACTTT
medium-sized TRBJ1-1 . TRBV7-3 CASSLNQGGTEAFF TGTGCCAGCAGCTTAAATCAGGGTGGAACTGAAGCTTTCTTT
once TRBJ2-3 . TRBV4-1 CASSQERSPSTDTQYF TGCGCCAGCAGCCAAGAAAGGAGCCCTAGCACAGATACGCAGTATTTT
. TRBJ2-3 TRBD1 TRBV7-6 CASNLQGGTDTQYF TGTGCCAGCAACCTACAGGGGGGCACAGATACGCAGTATTTT
. TRBJ1-1 . TRBV13 CASSTRTDWNTEAFF TGTGCCAGCAGCACCCGGACAGATTGGAACACTGAAGCTTTCTTT
. TRBJ1-1 TRBD1 TRBV6-4 CASSGGQGDHTEAFF TGTGCCAGCAGTGGGGGACAGGGAGACCACACTGAAGCTTTCTTT